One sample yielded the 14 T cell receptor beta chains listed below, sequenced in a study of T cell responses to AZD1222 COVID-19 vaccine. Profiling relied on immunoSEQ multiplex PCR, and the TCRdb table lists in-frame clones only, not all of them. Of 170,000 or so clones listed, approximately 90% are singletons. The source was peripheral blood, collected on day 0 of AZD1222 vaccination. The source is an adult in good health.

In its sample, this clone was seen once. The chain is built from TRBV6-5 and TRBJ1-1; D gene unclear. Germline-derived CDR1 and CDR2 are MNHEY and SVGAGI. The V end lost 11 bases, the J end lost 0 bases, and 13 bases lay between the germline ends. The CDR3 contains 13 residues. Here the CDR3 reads CASQNFMNTEAFF. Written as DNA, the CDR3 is TGTGCCTCTCAAAACTTCATGAACACTGAAGCTTTCTTT.

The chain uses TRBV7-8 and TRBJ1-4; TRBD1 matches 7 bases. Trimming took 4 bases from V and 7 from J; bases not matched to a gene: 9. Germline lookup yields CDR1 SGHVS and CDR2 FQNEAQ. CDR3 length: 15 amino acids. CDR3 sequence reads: CASSSTTGVGEKLFF. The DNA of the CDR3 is TGTGCCAGCAGCTCAACAACAGGGGTTGGTGAAAAACTGTTTTTT.

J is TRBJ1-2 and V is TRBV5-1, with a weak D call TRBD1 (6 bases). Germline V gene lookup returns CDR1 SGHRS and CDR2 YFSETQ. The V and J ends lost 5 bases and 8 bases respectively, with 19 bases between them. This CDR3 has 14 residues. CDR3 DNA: TGCGCCAGCAGTCCAAGCCCAGGGGACGGCGGCTACACCTTC. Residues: CASSPSPGDGGYTF.

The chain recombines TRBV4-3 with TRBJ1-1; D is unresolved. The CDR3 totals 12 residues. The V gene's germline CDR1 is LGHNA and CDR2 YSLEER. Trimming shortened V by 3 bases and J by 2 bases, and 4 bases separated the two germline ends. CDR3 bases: TGCGCCAGCAGCCAGAGCAACACTGAAGCTTTCTTT. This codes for CASSQSNTEAFF.

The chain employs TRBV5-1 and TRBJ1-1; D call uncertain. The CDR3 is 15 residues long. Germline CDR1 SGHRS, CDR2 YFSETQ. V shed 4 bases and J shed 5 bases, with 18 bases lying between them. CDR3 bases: TGCGCCAGCAGCCCCTCAACGATGGGAGTAACTGAAGCTTTCTTT. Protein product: CASSPSTMGVTEAFF.

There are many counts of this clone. The chain's CDR3 is CASSRDRGTGANVLTF. For the CDR3, the DNA is TGTGCCAGCAGTCGGGACAGGGGAACTGGGGCCAACGTCCTGACTTTC. The V call is TRBV4-2, the J call TRBJ2-6, with 10 bases fitting TRBD1. Trimming at V came to 6 bases and at J to 2 bases, leaving 4 bases not matched to a gene. The CDR3 runs 16 residues. Germline CDR1 and CDR2: LGHNA and YNFKEQ.

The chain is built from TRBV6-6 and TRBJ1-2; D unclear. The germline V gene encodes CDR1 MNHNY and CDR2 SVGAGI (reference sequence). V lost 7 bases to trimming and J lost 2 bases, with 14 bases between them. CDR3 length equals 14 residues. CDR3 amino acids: CASTSELENYGYTF. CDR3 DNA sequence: TGTGCCAGCACTTCCGAACTGGAGAACTATGGCTACACCTTC.

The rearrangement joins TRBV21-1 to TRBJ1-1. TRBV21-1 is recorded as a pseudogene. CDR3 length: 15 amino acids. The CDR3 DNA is TGTGCCAGCAGCAAAGCCGGGACGAGGGACACTGAAGCTTTCTTT. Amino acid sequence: CASSKAGTRDTEAFF.

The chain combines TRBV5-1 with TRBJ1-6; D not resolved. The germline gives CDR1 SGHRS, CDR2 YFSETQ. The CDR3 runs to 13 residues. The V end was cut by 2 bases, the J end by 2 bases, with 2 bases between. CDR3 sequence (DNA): TGCGCCAGCAGCTTCACCTATAATTCACCCCTCCACTTT. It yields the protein CASSFTYNSPLHF. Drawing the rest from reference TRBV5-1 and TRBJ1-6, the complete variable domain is KAGVTQTPRYLIKTRGQQVTLSCSPISGHRSVSWYQQTPGQGLQFLFEYFSETQRNKGNFPGRFSGRQFSNSRSEMNVSTLELGDSALYLCASSFTYNSPLHFGNGTRLTVT.

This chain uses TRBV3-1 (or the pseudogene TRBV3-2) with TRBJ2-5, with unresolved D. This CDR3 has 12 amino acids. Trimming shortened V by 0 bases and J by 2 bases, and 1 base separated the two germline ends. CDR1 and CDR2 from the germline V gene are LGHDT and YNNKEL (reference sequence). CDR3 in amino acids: CASSQDQETQYF. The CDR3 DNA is TGTGCCAGCAGCCAAGATCAAGAGACCCAGTACTTC.

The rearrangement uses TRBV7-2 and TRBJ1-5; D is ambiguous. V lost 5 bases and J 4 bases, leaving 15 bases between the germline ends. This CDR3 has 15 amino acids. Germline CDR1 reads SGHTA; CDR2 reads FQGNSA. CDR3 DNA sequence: TGTGCCAGCAGCCCGATGATAGGGCCGAATCAGCCCCAGCATTTT. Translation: CASSPMIGPNQPQHF.

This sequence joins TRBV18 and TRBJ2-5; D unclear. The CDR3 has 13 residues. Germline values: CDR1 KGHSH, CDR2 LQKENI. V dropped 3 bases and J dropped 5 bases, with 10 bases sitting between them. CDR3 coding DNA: TGTGCCAGCTCACCCCCCCATTCGGAGACCCAGTACTTC. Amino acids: CASSPPHSETQYF.

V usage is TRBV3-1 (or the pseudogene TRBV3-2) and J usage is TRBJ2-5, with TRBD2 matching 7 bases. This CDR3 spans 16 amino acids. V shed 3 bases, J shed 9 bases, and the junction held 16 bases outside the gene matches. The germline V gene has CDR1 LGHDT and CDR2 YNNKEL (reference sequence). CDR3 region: CASSHPMGGVVLAQYF. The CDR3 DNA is TGTGCCAGCAGCCACCCTATGGGGGGGGTTGTATTGGCCCAGTACTTC.

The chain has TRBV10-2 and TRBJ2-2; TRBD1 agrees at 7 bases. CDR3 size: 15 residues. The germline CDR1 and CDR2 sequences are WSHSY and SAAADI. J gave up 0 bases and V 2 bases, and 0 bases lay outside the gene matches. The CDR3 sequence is CASSEGTANTGELFF. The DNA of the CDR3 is TGCGCCAGCAGTGAGGGGACAGCGAACACCGGGGAGCTGTTTTTT.